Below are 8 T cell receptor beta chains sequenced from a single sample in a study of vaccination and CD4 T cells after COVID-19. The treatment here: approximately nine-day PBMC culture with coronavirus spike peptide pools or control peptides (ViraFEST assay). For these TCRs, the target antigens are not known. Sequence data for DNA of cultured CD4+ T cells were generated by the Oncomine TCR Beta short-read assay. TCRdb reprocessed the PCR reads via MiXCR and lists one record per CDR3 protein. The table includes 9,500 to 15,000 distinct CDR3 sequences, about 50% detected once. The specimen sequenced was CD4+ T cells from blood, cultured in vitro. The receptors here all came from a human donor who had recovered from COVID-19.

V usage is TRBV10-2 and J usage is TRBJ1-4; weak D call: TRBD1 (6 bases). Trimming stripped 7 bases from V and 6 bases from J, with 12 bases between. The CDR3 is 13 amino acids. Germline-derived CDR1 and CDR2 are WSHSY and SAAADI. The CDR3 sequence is CASTLGGHEKLFF. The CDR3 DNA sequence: TGCGCCAGCACCCTAGGGGGACATGAAAAACTGTTTTTT.

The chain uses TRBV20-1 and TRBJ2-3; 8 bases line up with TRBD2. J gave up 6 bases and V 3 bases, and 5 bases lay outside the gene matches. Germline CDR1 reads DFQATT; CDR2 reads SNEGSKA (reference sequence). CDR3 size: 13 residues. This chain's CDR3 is CSARTSVADTQYF. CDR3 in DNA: TGCAGTGCTAGGACTAGCGTGGCGGATACGCAGTATTTT.

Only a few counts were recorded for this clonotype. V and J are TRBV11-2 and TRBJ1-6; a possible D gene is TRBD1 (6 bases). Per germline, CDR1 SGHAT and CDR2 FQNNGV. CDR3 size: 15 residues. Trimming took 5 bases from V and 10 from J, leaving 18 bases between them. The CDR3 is CASSLMDRRSSPLHF. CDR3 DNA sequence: TGTGCCAGCAGCCTAATGGACAGAAGGTCCTCACCCCTCCACTTT.

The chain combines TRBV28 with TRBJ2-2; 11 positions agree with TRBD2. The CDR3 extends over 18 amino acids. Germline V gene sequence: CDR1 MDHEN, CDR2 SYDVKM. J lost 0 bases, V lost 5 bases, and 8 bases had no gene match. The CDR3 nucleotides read TGTGCCAGCAGTCAGAGAGCTAGCGGGAGGCCGAACACCGGGGAGCTGTTTTTT. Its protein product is CASSQRASGRPNTGELFF.

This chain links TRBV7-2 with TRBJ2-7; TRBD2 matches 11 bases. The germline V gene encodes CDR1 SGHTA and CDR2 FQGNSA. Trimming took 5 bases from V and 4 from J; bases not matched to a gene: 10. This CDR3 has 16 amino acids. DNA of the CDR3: TGTGCCAGCAGCCCGGGGTGGTTAGCGGGAGGGTACGAGCAGTACTTC. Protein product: CASSPGWLAGGYEQYF.

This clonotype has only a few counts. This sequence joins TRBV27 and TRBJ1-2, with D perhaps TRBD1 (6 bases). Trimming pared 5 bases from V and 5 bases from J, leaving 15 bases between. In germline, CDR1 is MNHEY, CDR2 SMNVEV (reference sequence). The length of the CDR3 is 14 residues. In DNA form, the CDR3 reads TGTGCCAGCAGTCTCCAGGACAGCGGGTATGGCTACACCTTC. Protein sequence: CASSLQDSGYGYTF.

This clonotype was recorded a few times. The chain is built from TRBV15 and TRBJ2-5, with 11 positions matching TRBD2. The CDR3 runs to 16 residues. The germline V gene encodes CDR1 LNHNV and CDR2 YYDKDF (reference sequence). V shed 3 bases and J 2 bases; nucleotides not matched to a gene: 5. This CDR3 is CATSRGLAEGQETQYF. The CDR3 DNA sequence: TGTGCCACCAGCAGGGGACTAGCGGAAGGGCAAGAGACCCAGTACTTC.

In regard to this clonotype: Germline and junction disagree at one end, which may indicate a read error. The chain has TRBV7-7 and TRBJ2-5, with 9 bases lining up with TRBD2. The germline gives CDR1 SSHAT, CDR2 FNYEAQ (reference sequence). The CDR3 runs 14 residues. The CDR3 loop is CASSPGLARETQYF. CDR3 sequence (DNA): TGTGCTAGCAGCCCCGGACTAGCGAGAGAGACCCAGTACTTC.